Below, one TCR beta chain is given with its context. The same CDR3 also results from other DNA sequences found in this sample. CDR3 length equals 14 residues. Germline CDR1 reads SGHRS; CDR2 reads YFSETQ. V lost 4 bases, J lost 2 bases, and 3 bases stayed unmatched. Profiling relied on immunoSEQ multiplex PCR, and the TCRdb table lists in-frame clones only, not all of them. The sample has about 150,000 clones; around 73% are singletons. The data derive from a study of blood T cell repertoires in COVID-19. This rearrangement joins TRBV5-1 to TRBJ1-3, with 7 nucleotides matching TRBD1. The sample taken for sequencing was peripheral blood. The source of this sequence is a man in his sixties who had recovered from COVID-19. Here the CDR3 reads CASSLGTAGNTIYF. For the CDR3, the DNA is TGCGCCAGCAGCCTCGGGACAGCTGGAAACACCATATATTTT.